This note documents a single T cell receptor (beta chain) sequence. Its binding antigen is unknown. The sample holds no much larger clone one base away, and base qualities are not on file. The donors were healthy, HIV-negative adults who had no recently reported acute infections or vaccinations. Every donor was a Caucasian adult residing in Nashville, Tennessee, USA. CD4+ T cells were enriched through magnetic negative selection, after which naive cells were positively selected on CD45RA and the remaining negative fraction served as the memory subset. After blood collection by leukapheresis, PBMCs were isolated using Ficoll-Histopaque density gradient centrifugation and then cryopreserved in the vapor phase of liquid nitrogen. Analytical flow cytometry was used to check the purity and quantity of each magnetically sorted T cell population. Genomic DNA was isolated from every sorted fraction and measured by UV absorbance on a Nanodrop 2000c.

The junction carries 13 bases between V and J, which are trimmed by 5 bases and 2 bases respectively. Based on the germline V gene (reference sequence), the CDR1 and CDR2 sequences are LNHDA and SQIVND. Measured from the cysteine to the phenylalanine, the CDR3 is 15 residues long. Left in the record is the CDR3 DNA by itself, 45 bases read in frame from the first base. TCR CDR3 regions were amplified from genomic DNA by multiplex PCR using the deep immunoSEQ assay. Extracted genomic DNA from each cell subset was distributed evenly across all wells of several immunoSEQ 96-well plates, and each plate was treated as a replicate. Each replicate PCR for sorted subsets received approximately 220 ng genomic DNA, equal to roughly 30,000 T cell genomes. The purified libraries were quantified using a Qubit 3.0 fluorometer, sized with a Bioanalyzer 2100, and then quantified again using the KAPA Library Quantification kit. Every immunoSEQ 96-well plate was sequenced on a dedicated single-read 150-cycle Illumina NextSeq 550 flow cell. The authors' pipeline ran thus. The immunoSEQ output contained only junctional sequences without quality scores, so filtering could not match that applied to full-length reads. To assign V/J genes and CDR3, sequences were annotated using PyIR, a Python wrapper for IgBLAST v1.9, with IMGT germline references. Reads were filtered out if the reads had weak V/J assignments (E-value above 1e-6), no CDR3, stop codons, out-of-frame junctions, or ambiguous translated residues. V3J clonotypes were defined by identical inferred V gene, J gene, and CDR3 amino acid sequence. Percentage overlap between repertoires was computed as shared unique clonotypes divided by the size of the smaller repertoire. RTK rarefaction, the Chao1 estimator, and Recon v2.1 estimates of unobserved clonotypes were used to assess repertoire richness. Generation probabilities for all TCRbeta clonotypes obtained by the gDNA method from four donors were computed using OLGA. TCRdb re-hosts the immuneACCESS table, in-frame sequences only. Its copies lack some clones; in the studies checked, an unresolved V gene accounts for under half of them, and the cause for the rest is not known. The V and J calls and clone size are taken from that table; D and trimming were inferred from the DNA. Counted in this sample were more than 400,000 clones; less than 96% of them appeared once. Of the sample, about 0.057% is held by the ten largest clones.

The data stem from a study of shared clonotypes between healthy human individuals (dated by TCRdb to about 2020). General notes on the study: Two women and three men aged 18 to 49 years were included in the cohort. For each donor, CD4 naive and CD4 memory were each run on three plates, CD8 naive on two plates, and CD8 memory on one plate. The study deeply sequenced blood TCR repertoires of about 5 healthy adults to estimate repertoire size and the extent of clonotype sharing between individuals. To increase sequencing depth and limit assay-specific biases, TCR repertoire library preparation and sequencing were carried out by different laboratories using diverse techniques. Per donor, leukapheresis produced somewhere between about 0.94 and 9 billion PBMCs.

Beyond this particular receptor, the publication reports: Clonotypes shared by all four sorted-subset donors showed higher generation probabilities than non-shared clonotypes. Based on pairwise subsampling, the degree of clonotype sharing among donors was expected to be affected by sequencing depth. Because the study included only a small number of donors, the genetic and exposure-history diversity represented was limited. Incomplete sequencing was indicated by rarefaction of sorted-subset datasets, despite the large sequencing depth. Sampling was restricted to blood, and TCR repertoires in tissues likely differ from the TCR repertoires found in blood. When a few donors were compared, the shared fraction of clonotypes was about 5.2% for naive CD4, 3.5% for naive CD8, 2.3% for memory CD4, and less than 0.5% for memory CD8. Naive subsets generally had larger estimated clonotype richness than memory subsets.

This receptor chain uses TRBV19 and TRBJ1-5; the D gene is perhaps TRBD1, on 5 matching bases. This receptor was taken from a woman aged 25 to 39 in good health. Sample: naive CD4+ T cells sorted from blood. Taken with the paper, the label for cell subset or site translates to: CD45RA+ positively selected. DNA sequence: TGTGCCAGTAGTCCCCGCCTGGGGCGCAATCAGCCCCAGCATTTT. This gives the protein CASSPRLGRNQPQHF.